This TCR beta chain was recovered during a study of T cells in Graves' hyperthyroidism and ophthalmopathy. This clonotype was counted ten times or more. V was cut by 2 bases and J by 3 bases, with 11 bases left in between. This CDR3 comprises 14 residues. Germline loops: CDR1 LGHDT, CDR2 YNNKEL (reference sequence). The source material, RNA transcripts, was used to amplify TCR beta CDR3 regions. A set of HTBI primers served as the primers for a first-round RT-PCR of the TCR CDR3. In TCRdb, the multiplex PCR reads were re-called with MiXCR into one record per CDR3 protein. The repertoire holds 490,000 or so distinct CDR3 sequences, about 20% seen once, with approximately 49% in the top ten.

This receptor was obtained from a woman aged 65 to 85 with Graves' ophthalmopathy. Sample: blood. V is TRBV3-1 and J is TRBJ2-7, with TRBD1 as a possible D gene (6 bases). CDR3 coding DNA: TGTGCCAGCAGCCAATCACAGACAGGCTACGAGCAGTACTTC. It translates to CASSQSQTGYEQYF.